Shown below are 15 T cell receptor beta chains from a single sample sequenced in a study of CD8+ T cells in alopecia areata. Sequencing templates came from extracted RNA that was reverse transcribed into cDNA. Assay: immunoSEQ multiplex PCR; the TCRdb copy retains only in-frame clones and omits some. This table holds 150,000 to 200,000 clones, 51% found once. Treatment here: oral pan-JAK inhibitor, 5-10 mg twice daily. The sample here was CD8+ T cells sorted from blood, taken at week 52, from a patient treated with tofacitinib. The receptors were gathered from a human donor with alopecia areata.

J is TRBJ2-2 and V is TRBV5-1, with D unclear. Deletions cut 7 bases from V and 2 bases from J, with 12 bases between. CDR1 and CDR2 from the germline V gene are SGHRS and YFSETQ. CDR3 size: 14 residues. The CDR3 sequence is CASAGRKNTGELFF. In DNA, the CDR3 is TGCGCCAGCGCCGGACGGAAAAACACCGGGGAGCTGTTTTTT.

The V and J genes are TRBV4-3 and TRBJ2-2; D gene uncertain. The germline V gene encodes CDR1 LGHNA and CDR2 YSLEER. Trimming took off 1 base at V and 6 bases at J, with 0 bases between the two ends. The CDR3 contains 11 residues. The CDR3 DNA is TGCGCCAGCAGCCAAGCCGGGGAGCTGTTTTTT. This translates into CASSQAGELFF.

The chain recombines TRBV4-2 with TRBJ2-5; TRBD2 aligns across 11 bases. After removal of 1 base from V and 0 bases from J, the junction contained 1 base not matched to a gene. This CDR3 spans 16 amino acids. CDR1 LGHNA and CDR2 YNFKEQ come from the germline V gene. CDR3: CASSQASGGYQETQYF. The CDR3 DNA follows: TGTGCCAGCAGCCAAGCTAGCGGGGGGTACCAAGAGACCCAGTACTTC.

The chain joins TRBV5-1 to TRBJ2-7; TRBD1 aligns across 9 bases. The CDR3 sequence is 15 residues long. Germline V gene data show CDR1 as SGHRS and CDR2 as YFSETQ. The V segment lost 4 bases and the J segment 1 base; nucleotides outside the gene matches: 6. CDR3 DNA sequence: TGCGCCAGCAGCCTACAGGGGGCTAGGTCCTACGAGCAGTACTTC. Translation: CASSLQGARSYEQYF.

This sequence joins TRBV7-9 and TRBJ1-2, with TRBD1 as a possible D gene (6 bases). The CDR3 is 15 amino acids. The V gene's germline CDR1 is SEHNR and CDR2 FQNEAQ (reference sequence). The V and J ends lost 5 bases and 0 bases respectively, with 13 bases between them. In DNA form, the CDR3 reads TGTGCCAGCAGCGGGCACAGGGTCGCTAACTATGGCTACACCTTC. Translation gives CASSGHRVANYGYTF. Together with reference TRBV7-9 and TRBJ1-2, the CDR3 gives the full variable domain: DTGVSQNPRHKITKRGQNVTFRCDPISEHNRLYWYRQTLGQGPEFLTYFQNEAQLEKSRLLSDRFSAERPKGSFSTLEIQRTEQGDSAMYLCASSGHRVANYGYTFGSGTRLTVV.

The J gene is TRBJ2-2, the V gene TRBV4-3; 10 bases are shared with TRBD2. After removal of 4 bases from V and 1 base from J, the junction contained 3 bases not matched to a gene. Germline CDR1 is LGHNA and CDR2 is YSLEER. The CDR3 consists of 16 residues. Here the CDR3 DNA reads TGCGCCAGCAGCCTAGCGGGGGGCATGAACACCGGGGAGCTGTTTTTT. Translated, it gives CASSLAGGMNTGELFF.

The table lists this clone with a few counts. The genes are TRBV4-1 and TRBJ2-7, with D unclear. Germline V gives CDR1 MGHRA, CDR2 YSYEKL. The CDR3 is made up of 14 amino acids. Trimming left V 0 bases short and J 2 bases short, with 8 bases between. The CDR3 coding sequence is TGCGCCAGCAGCCAAGATCCAAACGCCTACGAGCAGTACTTC. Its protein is CASSQDPNAYEQYF.

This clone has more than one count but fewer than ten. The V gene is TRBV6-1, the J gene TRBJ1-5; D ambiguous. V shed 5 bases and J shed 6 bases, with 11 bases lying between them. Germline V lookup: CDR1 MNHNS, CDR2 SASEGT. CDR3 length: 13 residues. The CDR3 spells CASSPRGGQPQHF. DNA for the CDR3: TGTGCCAGCAGTCCCCGGGGTGGTCAGCCCCAGCATTTT.

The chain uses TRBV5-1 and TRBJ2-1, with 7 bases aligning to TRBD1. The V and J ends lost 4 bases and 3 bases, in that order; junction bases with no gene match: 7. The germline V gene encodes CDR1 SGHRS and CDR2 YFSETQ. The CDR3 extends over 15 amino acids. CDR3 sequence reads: CASSPTGQNYNEQFF. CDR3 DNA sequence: TGCGCCAGCAGCCCGACGGGACAGAACTACAATGAGCAGTTCTTC.

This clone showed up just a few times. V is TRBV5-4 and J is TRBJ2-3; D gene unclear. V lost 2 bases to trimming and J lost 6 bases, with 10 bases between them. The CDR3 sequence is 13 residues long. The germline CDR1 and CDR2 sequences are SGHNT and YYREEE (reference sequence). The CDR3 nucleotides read TGTGCCAGCAGCTTTAAGGGAATCGATACGCAGTATTTT. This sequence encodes CASSFKGIDTQYF.

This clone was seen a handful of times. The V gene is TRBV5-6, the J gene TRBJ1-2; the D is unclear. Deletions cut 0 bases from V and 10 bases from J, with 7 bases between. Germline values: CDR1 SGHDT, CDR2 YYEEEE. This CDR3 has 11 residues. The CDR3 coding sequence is TGTGCCAGCAGCTTGGAGGGCCTCTACACCTTC. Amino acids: CASSLEGLYTF.

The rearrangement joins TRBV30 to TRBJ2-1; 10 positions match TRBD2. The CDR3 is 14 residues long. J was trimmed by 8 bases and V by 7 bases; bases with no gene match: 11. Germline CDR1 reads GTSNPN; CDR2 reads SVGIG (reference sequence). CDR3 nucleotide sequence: TGTGCCTCCCAAGCGGGGGGGCCACCCCATGAGCAGTTCTTC. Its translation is CASQAGGPPHEQFF.

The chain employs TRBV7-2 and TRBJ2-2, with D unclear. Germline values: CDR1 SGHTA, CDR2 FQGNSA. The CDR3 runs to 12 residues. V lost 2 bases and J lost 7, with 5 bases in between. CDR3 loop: CASSLFNGELFF. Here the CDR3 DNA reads TGTGCCAGCAGCTTATTCAACGGGGAGCTGTTTTTT.

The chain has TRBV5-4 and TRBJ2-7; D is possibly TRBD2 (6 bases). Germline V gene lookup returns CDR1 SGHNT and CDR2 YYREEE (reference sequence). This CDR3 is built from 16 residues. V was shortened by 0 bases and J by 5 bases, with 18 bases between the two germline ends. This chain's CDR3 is CASSLEGGTEGDEQYF. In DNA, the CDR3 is TGTGCCAGCAGCTTGGAGGGCGGGACCGAGGGCGACGAGCAGTACTTC.

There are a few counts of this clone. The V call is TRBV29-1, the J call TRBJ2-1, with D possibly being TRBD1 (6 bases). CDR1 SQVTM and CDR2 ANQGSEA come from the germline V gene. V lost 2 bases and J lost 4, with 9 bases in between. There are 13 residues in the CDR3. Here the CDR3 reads CSVEPGAYNEQFF. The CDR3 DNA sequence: TGCAGCGTTGAACCAGGGGCGTACAATGAGCAGTTCTTC.